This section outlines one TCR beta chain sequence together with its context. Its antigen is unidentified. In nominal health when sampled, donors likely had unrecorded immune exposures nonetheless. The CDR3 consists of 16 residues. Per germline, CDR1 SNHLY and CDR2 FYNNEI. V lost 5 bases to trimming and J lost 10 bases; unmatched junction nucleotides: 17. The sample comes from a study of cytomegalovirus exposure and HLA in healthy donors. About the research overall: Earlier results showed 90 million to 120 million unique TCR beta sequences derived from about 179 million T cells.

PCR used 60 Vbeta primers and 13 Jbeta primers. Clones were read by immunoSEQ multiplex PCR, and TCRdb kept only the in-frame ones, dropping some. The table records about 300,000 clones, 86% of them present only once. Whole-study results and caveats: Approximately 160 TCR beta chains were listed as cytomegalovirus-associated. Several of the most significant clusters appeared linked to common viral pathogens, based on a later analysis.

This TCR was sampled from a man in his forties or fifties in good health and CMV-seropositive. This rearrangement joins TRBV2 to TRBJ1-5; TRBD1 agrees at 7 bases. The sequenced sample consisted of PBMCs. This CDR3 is CASSLNRDSSVFPQHF. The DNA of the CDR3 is TGTGCCAGCAGTCTAAACCGGGACAGCTCCGTTTTTCCCCAGCATTTT.